Listed below are T cell receptor beta chains from one sample, sequenced in a study of human CD8 memory T cell subsets. One entry per CDR3 protein, called by TCRdb with MiXCR from the 5' RACE reads. The repertoire holds about 7,900 distinct CDR3 sequences, with about 3.8% as singletons. Sequenced: CD8+ T cells from PBMCs. Every receptor here comes from a human donor in good health. The CDR3 runs from the conserved cysteine through the conserved F or W. The D gene is left open where the match is weak. Size values are once, few and many counts, or a class for expanded clones, and some rows have none.

V gene,D gene,clone size,J gene,CDR3 DNA,CDR3 protein
TRBV5-3,NA,NA,TRBJ2-1,TGTGCCAGAAGCTTCCGCTGGAGCAATGAGCAGTTCTTC,CARSFRWSNEQFF
TRBV12-3/TRBV12-4,TRBD1,many,TRBJ1-1,TGTGCCAGCAAAGGACAGGGGGCGAAAACTGAAGCTTTCTTT,CASKGQGAKTEAFF
TRBV10-2,NA,many,TRBJ2-1,TGCGCCAGCAGTTCGGTCTCGGGAGTCAGTCCCAATGAGCAGTTCTTC,CASSSVSGVSPNEQFF
TRBV30,NA,NA,TRBJ2-7,TGTGCCTGGAGTGTATCACACAACTACGAGCAGTACTTC,CAWSVSHNYEQYF
TRBV9,NA,many,TRBJ2-1,TGTGCCAGCAGCGTAGGTAACTCCGGTACCAGCAAAAAAGAGTTCTTC,CASSVGNSGTSKKEFF
TRBV28,TRBD2,medium-sized,TRBJ2-2,TGTGCCAGCAGTACTAGCGGGAGAAACACCGGGGAGCTGTTTTTT,CASSTSGRNTGELFF
TRBV29-1,TRBD2,many,TRBJ2-7,TGCAGCGTTGGAGACAGGACTAGCGGGAGTTACGAGCAGTACTTC,CSVGDRTSGSYEQYF
TRBV19,TRBD2,NA,TRBJ2-1,TGTGCCAGTAGTATAGTACTAGCGGGAGCTAATGAGCAGTTCTTC,CASSIVLAGANEQFF
TRBV29-1,TRBD1,many,TRBJ1-2,TGCAGCGTTGAAAGGAATCGGGACAGCGACGCGTATGGCTACACCTTC,CSVERNRDSDAYGYTF
TRBV6-1,TRBD1,many,TRBJ2-3,TGTGCCAGCAGCGCCGGGACAGGGGCGGTGGATACGCAGTATTTT,CASSAGTGAVDTQYF
TRBV20-1,TRBD1,many,TRBJ1-2,TGCAGTGCTAGAGATCGAGGGGGCTCATACTATGGCTACACCTTC,CSARDRGGSYYGYTF
TRBV23-1,NA,many,TRBJ1-5,TGCGCCAGCAGTCCCAGAGGGGCCCCGCCCAAGGCATGGGAGCCCCAGCATTTT,CASSPRGAPPKAWEPQHF
TRBV4-1,TRBD1,NA,TRBJ2-7,TGCGCCAGCAGCCAAGTGTTTAGGGACAGGCGGTACGAGCAGTACTTC,CASSQVFRDRRYEQYF
TRBV20-1,TRBD2,many,TRBJ2-1,TGCAGTGCTAGAGATACGGGACTAGCGGGGGGTCCCGCTTACAATGAGCAGTTCTTC,CSARDTGLAGGPAYNEQFF
TRBV7-8,TRBD2,few,TRBJ2-7,TGTGCCAGCAGCTTCCCAACCGGGACTACCCCCTGCGAGCAGTACTTC,CASSFPTGTTPCEQYF
TRBV29-1,NA,many,TRBJ2-1,TGCAGCGTTGAAGGAGGTTGGGGGGTTGACAATGAGCAGTTCTTC,CSVEGGWGVDNEQFF
TRBV4-2,TRBD2,many,TRBJ2-5,TGTGCCAGCAGCCAAGCCGCCTCCGGGGGGGCGGAAGAGACCCAGTACTTC,CASSQAASGGAEETQYF
TRBV4-1,NA,few,TRBJ2-2,TGCGCCAGCAGCCAAGTGCCAGGGAGGCCCGGGGAGCTGTTTTTT,CASSQVPGRPGELFF
TRBV28,NA,many,TRBJ2-7,TGTGCCAGCATCCCCGCCGGGACTCCGGACGAGCAGTACTTC,CASIPAGTPDEQYF
TRBV19,NA,medium-sized,TRBJ1-2,TGTGCCAGTATGAGGATTGACAGTTTATCTGGCTACACCTTC,CASMRIDSLSGYTF
TRBV7-9,NA,NA,TRBJ1-5,TGTGCCAGCAGCTTAGCCGCAGCGACCAATCAGCCCCAGCATTTT,CASSLAAATNQPQHF
TRBV6-2/TRBV6-3,NA,many,TRBJ2-7,TGTGCCAGCAGTATACAGGGTACGGTCTACGAGCAGTACTTC,CASSIQGTVYEQYF
TRBV11-3,NA,many,TRBJ2-5,TGTGCCAGCAGCTTAGATCACTCATCTCGGGAGACCCAGTACTTC,CASSLDHSSRETQYF
TRBV20-1,TRBD2,many,TRBJ2-1,TGCAGTGCTAGTTATAGCGGGAGATTAAGCGTTGAGCAGTTCTTC,CSASYSGRLSVEQFF
TRBV2,NA,many,TRBJ2-2,TGTGCCAGCAACAGGGATGTGTACACCGGGGAGCTGTTTTTT,CASNRDVYTGELFF
TRBV9,NA,NA,TRBJ2-1,TGTGCCAGCAGCCCCGTTGAGGTTCCGTACAATGAGCAGTTCTTC,CASSPVEVPYNEQFF
TRBV28,NA,many,TRBJ2-1,TGTGCCAGCAGGCGCCGGGGGGCCCGGGATAATGAGCAGTTCTTC,CASRRRGARDNEQFF
TRBV3-1,NA,many,TRBJ2-1,TGTGCCAGCAGCCACGGGGTCGGCCGTGGGCAGTTCTTC,CASSHGVGRGQFF
TRBV30,NA,many,TRBJ1-3,TGTGCCTGGAAGGGTAGTGGAAACACCATATATTTT,CAWKGSGNTIYF
TRBV3-1,NA,many,TRBJ2-7,TGTGCCAGCAGCCAAGGGGCCCTACCCAACTACGAGCAGTACTTC,CASSQGALPNYEQYF
TRBV11-1,NA,many,TRBJ2-2,TGTGCCAGCAGCTTGGGTAGCGGTAACACCGGGGAGCTGTTTTTT,CASSLGSGNTGELFF
TRBV28,TRBD1,NA,TRBJ2-3,TGTGCCAGCAGTCCCGGGCCGGGACAGGGGATCGGCACAGATACGCAGTATTTT,CASSPGPGQGIGTDTQYF
TRBV29-1,TRBD1,NA,TRBJ2-3,TGCAGCGTTGAAGAAACAGGGGAAATAACAGATACGCAGTATTTT,CSVEETGEITDTQYF
TRBV20-1,NA,many,TRBJ2-7,TGCAGTACGAACCCGCTAGCGAAAAGCTCCTACGAGCAGTACTTC,CSTNPLAKSSYEQYF
TRBV4-1,NA,few,TRBJ2-7,TGCGCCAGCAGCCAAGTTGGGGATTCGAGCGAGCAGTACTTC,CASSQVGDSSEQYF